This T cell receptor (beta chain) was observed in a study of T cell responses to AZD1222 COVID-19 vaccine (dated by TCRdb to the early 2020s). About the investigation overall: TCR sequencing was performed for some 250 trial participants, of whom approximately 200 were given two doses of AZD1222 and 26 were given two doses of MenACWY control vaccine. Trial participants were enrolled by age into 18-55, 56-69 and 70-plus year subgroups, with approximately 160, 26 and 62 TCR-sequenced participants respectively.

With respect to this clone: There is no known antigen for this receptor. No much larger clonotype is one base removed from it; base qualities were not supplied.

The cysteine opens and the phenylalanine closes a CDR3 of 15 amino acids. The kept DNA is CDR3 alone, 45 bases in frame from the first base. The germline V end is reduced by 0 bases and the J end by 6 bases; junction bases left unmatched: 6. According to the germline V gene, CDR1 reads SGHRS and CDR2 reads YFSETQ. The intended sense of this specimen's time point label: about 28 days (+/-7) after the second vaccine dose. AZD1222 recipients given second doses at about 4 weeks or at about 12 weeks were pooled, since spike-specific TCR depth and breadth were not found to differ between the two schedules. Samples from vaccinated people were obtained from the UK trials COV001 and COV002, which included a single-blind randomized controlled phase 2/3 trial of AZD1222 (ChAdOx1 nCoV-19) in healthy adults. For TCRbeta chain sequencing, PBMC samples from trial participants were taken at day 0 and at day 28 after the second dose.

The CDR3 regions of human TCRbeta chains were analyzed by immunosequencing. Turning to the authors' computational methods: TCRs in the repertoires were compared against a reference library of SARS-CoV-2-specific TCRs that had been generated with the MIRA antigen-specificity platform. Breadth meant the fraction of unique TCRs that were SARS-CoV-2-associated, whereas depth meant the fraction of total T cells that were SARS-CoV-2-associated. Using the MIRA data, each spike-specific TCR was mapped to the spike region that the TCR reacts to and placed in a CD4 or CD8 class. Log10-transformed breadth and depth values were compared by one-way ANOVA with Sidak's multiple comparisons tests. TCRdb mirrors the immuneACCESS table, restricted to in-frame sequences. Some clones are absent from its copies; in checked studies, under half trace to an unresolved V gene, and the reason for the others is unknown. Clone size and V and J calls were adopted from that table, with D and trimming inferred from the DNA. Here the sample has 150,000 or so clones; approximately 90% occur a single time. The ten largest clones represent roughly 0.98% of the sample.

Study-wide conclusions, independent of this receptor: No day 14 peak-response samples were available, so repertoires were characterized only after the peak T cell response. The whole spike protein was spanned by vaccine-associated CD4 TCRs, and dominant responses were seen in regions 160-218 and 743-854. Conclusions about previously exposed vaccinees were limited because only six or seven AZD1222 recipients were SARS-CoV-2 seropositive at baseline. A significant rise in spike-specific TCR breadth and depth was observed after two AZD1222 doses relative to day 0 and relative to MenACWY recipients. Reportedly, close to half of the unique spike-specific TCRs recognized epitopes lying outside the regions that are mutated in the B.1.351 and B.1.1.7 variants. In the small 56-69-year group, the increase in depth fell short of significance, most likely because of low power. Participants were mostly white British, with more females than males. The authors suggested clonal diversity may have been underestimated.

The chain joins TRBV5-1 to TRBJ2-1, and TRBD2 matches 7 of the central bases. Sequenced material: peripheral blood, taken 28 days after the second AZD1222 dose. This clonotype originated in an adult who received the AZD1222 COVID-19 vaccine. Here is the DNA: TGCGCCAGCAGCTTGGGCGGGACTACCATCAATGAGCAGTTCTTC. Translated, this gives CASSLGGTTINEQFF.